A single sample gave rise to the 32 T cell receptor beta chains below, sequenced in a study of T cells in Graves' hyperthyroidism and ophthalmopathy. TCR beta CDR3 region amplification was performed from RNA transcripts. The HTBI primer set was used in a first-round RT-PCR of the TCR CDR3. TCRdb processed the multiplex PCR reads anew with MiXCR; each CDR3 protein has one entry. The sample includes 500,000 to 600,000 distinct CDR3 sequences, more than 45% of them seen just once. Sequenced sample: peripheral blood or thyroid tissue (not recorded which). All receptors come from an adult woman with Graves' disease, either hyperthyroidism or ophthalmopathy (not recorded which).

The chain carries TRBV19 and TRBJ1-4, with D possibly TRBD1 on 5 matching bases. Germline V gene lookup returns CDR1 LNHDA and CDR2 SQIVND (reference sequence). Trimming pared 6 bases from V and 10 bases from J, leaving 12 bases between. The CDR3 covers 12 residues. Written as DNA, the CDR3 is TGTGCCAGTAGGGCAGGGATTGGAAAACTGTTTTTT. Translated: CASRAGIGKLFF.

The chain joins TRBV2 to TRBJ1-4, with 10 bases that match TRBD1. This CDR3 is built from 13 residues. Germline lookup yields CDR1 SNHLY and CDR2 FYNNEI. J gave up 5 bases and V 8 bases, and 2 bases lay outside the gene matches. The DNA of the CDR3 is TGTGCCAGCTGGGACAGGGGAAATGAAAAACTGTTTTTT. Its translation is CASWDRGNEKLFF.

This clonotype has a count of ten or more. The chain uses TRBV20-1 and TRBJ1-2, with TRBD1 as a possible D gene (5 bases). The CDR3 sequence is 14 residues long. The germline gives CDR1 DFQATT, CDR2 SNEGSKA (reference sequence). Trimming took 3 bases from V and 3 from J, leaving 14 bases between them. The CDR3 region is CSASKPGRDYGYTF. CDR3 DNA sequence: TGCAGTGCTAGTAAGCCAGGGAGAGACTATGGCTACACCTTC.

With respect to this clonotype: The conserved closing phenylalanine or tryptophan is absent in this CDR3, likely reflecting a read error. The limits of the CDR3 on the DNA are not certain, so only TCRdb's listed CDR3 is given. The CDR3 is CASSPPQRRVLL. The chain uses TRBV4-3 and TRBJ2-6. CDR1 and CDR2 (germline): LGHNA, YSLEER. The CDR3 totals 12 residues, both ends included.

Ten or more counts support this clonotype. This rearrangement joins TRBV9 to TRBJ1-2; D might be TRBD1 (6 bases). Between the trimmed V and J ends, which lost 3 bases and 0 bases, there was a span of 12 bases. Germline V gives CDR1 SGDLS, CDR2 YYNGEE. This CDR3 has 15 residues. This CDR3 reads CASSEQGDSNYGYTF. CDR3 DNA: TGTGCCAGCAGCGAACAGGGAGACTCTAACTATGGCTACACCTTC.

A few counts support this clonotype. The chain couples TRBV20-1 to TRBJ2-2, with 9 positions matching TRBD2. Looked up from germline, CDR1 is DFQATT and CDR2 is SNEGSKA (reference sequence). V lost 4 bases, J lost 5 bases, and 8 bases stayed unmatched. This CDR3 is 15 amino acids long. Written as DNA, the CDR3 is TGCAGTGCTAATAGCGGGAGCGGATTAACCGGGGAGCTGTTTTTT. It encodes CSANSGSGLTGELFF.

This clonotype appeared a few times. The rearrangement links TRBV20-1 to TRBJ1-5, with 9 positions matching TRBD1. After removal of 6 bases from V and 11 bases from J, the junction contained 14 bases not matched to a gene. This CDR3 region has 14 residues. Germline V CDR1 and CDR2: DFQATT, SNEGSKA (reference sequence). The CDR3 DNA follows: TGCAGTGCCACACCGGACAGGGGAGACACGTCCCAGCATTTT. Protein product: CSATPDRGDTSQHF.

This chain links TRBV20-1 with TRBJ2-5; 10 nucleotides agree with TRBD2. In germline, CDR1 is DFQATT, CDR2 SNEGSKA (reference sequence). This CDR3 comprises 17 residues. The junction had 14 bases not matched to a gene; V was cut back by 2 bases and J by 5 bases. The CDR3 region has the DNA TGCAGTGCTAGAAAGACCAACGTCCAGCGGGAGGGGGAGACCCAGTACTTC. Encoded protein: CSARKTNVQREGETQYF.

The chain joins TRBV2 to TRBJ2-5; perhaps TRBD2 as D (5 bases). This CDR3 spans 15 amino acids. Trimming pared 2 bases from V and 7 bases from J, leaving 17 bases between. The V gene's germline CDR1 is SNHLY and CDR2 FYNNEI. CDR3 loop: CASSELSGNKATQYF. The CDR3 DNA reads TGTGCCAGCAGTGAACTAAGCGGTAATAAAGCGACCCAGTACTTC.

Points on this clonotype: Germline is not matched at one junction end, which may reflect a read error. The chain combines TRBV7-7 with TRBJ2-7; TRBD1 might be the D (5 bases). CDR1 and CDR2 (germline): SSHAT, FNYEAQ (reference sequence). This CDR3 has 13 residues. CDR3 nucleotides: TGTGCTAGCAGCACCGGGCAGGGTGGCGAGCAGTACTTC. Amino acids: CASSTGQGGEQYF.

The V gene is TRBV29-1, the J gene TRBJ1-2, with D possibly matching TRBD1 (5 bases). Trimming left V 4 bases short and J 8 bases short, with 14 bases between. Per the germline V gene, CDR1 is SQVTM and CDR2 is ANQGSEA. This CDR3 is built from 12 residues. The CDR3 nucleotides read TGCAGCGTTGCGGGGGGAAGTAACGGCTACACCTTC. It is translated as CSVAGGSNGYTF.

This clonotype has ten or more counts. The rearrangement links TRBV29-1 to TRBJ1-2, with 7 bases that match TRBD1. The CDR3 length is 12 residues. V was pared by 5 bases and J by 5 bases, with 5 bases of the junction left unmatched. Germline V gene sequence: CDR1 SQVTM, CDR2 ANQGSEA. The CDR3 here is CSVPGGPYGYTF. Written as DNA, the CDR3 is TGCAGCGTTCCAGGGGGACCTTATGGCTACACCTTC.

This clonotype was seen many times. V usage is TRBV9 and J usage is TRBJ2-2, with D perhaps matching TRBD1 (5 bases). There are 14 residues in the CDR3. Trimming removed 3 bases at V and 1 base at J, with 7 bases between. Germline CDR1 SGDLS, CDR2 YYNGEE. The CDR3 loop reads CASSDGQNTGELFF. The DNA of the CDR3 is TGTGCCAGCAGCGACGGACAGAACACCGGGGAGCTGTTTTTT.

The chain is built from TRBV7-9 and TRBJ2-7; 15 nucleotides agree with TRBD2. The CDR3 has 18 residues. CDR1 is SEHNR and CDR2 is FQNEAQ in the germline V gene (reference sequence). V trimming: 5 bases; J trimming: 3 bases; junction bases outside the gene matches: 11. The CDR3 region has the DNA TGTGCCAGCAGCCCAAGGACTAGCGGGAGGGCCTTGGGCTACGAGCAGTACTTC. Its translation: CASSPRTSGRALGYEQYF. The full variable domain, its missing parts supplied by reference TRBV7-9 and TRBJ2-7, is DTGVSQNPRHKITKRGQNVTFRCDPISEHNRLYWYRQTLGQGPEFLTYFQNEAQLEKSRLLSDRFSAERPKGSFSTLEIQRTEQGDSAMYLCASSPRTSGRALGYEQYFGPGTRLTVT.

In this sample, this clonotype turned up once. The J gene is TRBJ2-2, the V gene TRBV7-6; D possibly corresponds to TRBD2 (5 bases). The CDR3 covers 14 residues. Germline loops: CDR1 SGHVS, CDR2 FNYEAQ. V lost 1 base and J 6 bases, leaving 9 bases between the germline ends. Here the CDR3 DNA reads TGTGCCAGCAGCTTAGGGGGAGTATCCGGGGAGCTGTTTTTT. This encodes CASSLGGVSGELFF.

This clonotype was observed many times. This chain connects TRBV7-2 to TRBJ1-2; maybe TRBD1 (6 bases). Germline loops: CDR1 SGHTA, CDR2 FQGNSA. The CDR3 consists of 14 residues. V was trimmed by 5 bases and J by 7 bases, leaving 17 bases between them. CDR3 residues: CASSPDWGAGGYTF. The CDR3 DNA is TGTGCCAGCAGCCCTGACTGGGGGGCCGGTGGCTACACCTTC.

In its sample, this clonotype was seen many times. The chain employs TRBV5-1 and TRBJ2-7; D is possibly TRBD2 (6 bases). Germline values: CDR1 SGHRS, CDR2 YFSETQ. V was trimmed by 4 bases and J by 3 bases, leaving 17 bases between them. This CDR3 contains 15 residues. This chain's CDR3 is CASSLPGGASYEQYF. CDR3 bases: TGCGCCAGCAGCCTGCCCGGGGGAGCTAGCTACGAGCAGTACTTC.

This clonotype occurred many times. This rearrangement joins TRBV7-8 to TRBJ2-7, with unresolved D. Germline values: CDR1 SGHVS, CDR2 FQNEAQ. V was trimmed by 5 bases and J by 3 bases, leaving 14 bases between them. This CDR3 has 14 amino acids. CDR3 nucleotide sequence: TGTGCCAGCAGCCCGCAGGAGAACAACTACGAGCAGTACTTC. The encoded protein is CASSPQENNYEQYF.

In this sample, this clonotype turned up many times. The chain joins TRBV2 to TRBJ2-2; D gene unclear. Looked up from germline, CDR1 is SNHLY and CDR2 is FYNNEI. The CDR3 loop spans 15 amino acids. Trimming removed 4 bases from V and 1 base from J, with 10 bases in between. CDR3 nucleotide sequence: TGTGCCAGCAGTGTGTCGATTTTGAACACCGGGGAGCTGTTTTTT. Translated: CASSVSILNTGELFF.

The V and J genes are TRBV7-9 and TRBJ2-7; 7 bases are a match to TRBD1. Germline V CDR1 and CDR2: SEHNR, FQNEAQ (reference sequence). CDR3 length equals 15 residues. V was clipped by 4 bases and J by 2 bases; unmatched bases: 8. The CDR3 coding sequence is TGTGCCAGCAGCTCCCTGGGACAGCATACCTACGAGCAGTACTTC. The encoded protein is CASSSLGQHTYEQYF.

In its sample, this clonotype was seen many times. V gene TRBV6-5 combines with J gene TRBJ2-6, with TRBD1 identical over 7 bases. The length of the CDR3 is 16 residues. The ends lost 4 bases at V and 2 bases at J; junction bases unmatched: 5. Germline V gene lookup returns CDR1 MNHEY and CDR2 SVGAGI. The CDR3 protein is CASSWETGTGANVLTF. CDR3 nucleotide sequence: TGTGCCAGCAGTTGGGAGACAGGGACTGGGGCCAACGTCCTGACTTTC.

This clonotype was observed many times. The V call is TRBV12-3 or TRBV12-4, the J call TRBJ2-7; the D is unclear. V gave up 6 bases and J gave up 7 bases, with 16 bases separating them. This CDR3 spans 13 amino acids. CDR3 in amino acids: CASRQDLTVEQYF. DNA of the CDR3: TGTGCCAGCAGACAAGACCTTACTGTTGAGCAGTACTTC.

This clonotype was found a few times. Given a much more abundant clone one base away, this may be a read error. The chain couples TRBV11-2 to TRBJ1-1; D gene unclear. The CDR3 totals 14 residues. Trimming took 4 bases from V and 3 from J, leaving 12 bases between them. Germline CDR1 is SGHAT and CDR2 is FQNNGV. CDR3 in DNA: TGTGCCAGCAGCTCAGTGAGGGTGGACACTGAAGCTTTCTTT. Protein product: CASSSVRVDTEAFF.

The chain has TRBV20-1 and TRBJ1-1; D is undetermined. The CDR3 runs to 10 residues. In germline, CDR1 is DFQATT, CDR2 SNEGSKA (reference sequence). V was cut by 1 base and J by 10 bases, with 7 bases left in between. CDR3 protein: CSARAGGAFF. The DNA of the CDR3 is TGCAGTGCTAGAGCCGGTGGAGCTTTCTTT.

V gene TRBV18 combines with J gene TRBJ1-5; D is unresolved. CDR3 length: 15 amino acids. V was cut by 3 bases and J by 0 bases, with 9 bases left in between. Per germline, CDR1 KGHSH and CDR2 LQKENI. The CDR3 region has the DNA TGTGCCAGCTCACCGACCTTTTATAGCAATCAGCCCCAGCATTTT. Translating gives CASSPTFYSNQPQHF.

This clonotype occurred many times. The chain uses TRBV28 and TRBJ2-5; 11 bases fit TRBD1. The CDR3 is 13 residues long. CDR1 and CDR2 (germline): MDHEN, SYDVKM. After removal of 8 bases from V and 4 bases from J, the junction contained 3 bases not matched to a gene. The CDR3 loop reads CASLGTGGETQYF. The CDR3 DNA reads TGTGCCAGCTTAGGGACAGGGGGAGAGACCCAGTACTTC. Full variable domain (rest looked up from reference TRBV28 and TRBJ2-5): DVKVTQSSRYLVKRTGEKVFLECVQDMDHENMFWYRQDPGLGLRLIYFSYDVKMKEKGDIPEGYSVSREKKERFSLILESASTNQTSMYLCASLGTGGETQYFGPGTRLLVL.

This chain links TRBV28 with TRBJ2-7; 15 bases are shared with TRBD2. The CDR3 sequence is 17 residues long. Germline V gene sequence: CDR1 MDHEN, CDR2 SYDVKM. Trimming cost V 6 bases and J 5 bases; bases outside gene matches: 11. CDR3 residues: CASSSAGLAGGLDEQYF. CDR3 sequence (DNA): TGTGCCAGCAGCTCAGCCGGACTAGCGGGAGGGCTCGACGAGCAGTACTTC. Combining the CDR3 with reference TRBV28 and TRBJ2-7 gives the whole variable domain DVKVTQSSRYLVKRTGEKVFLECVQDMDHENMFWYRQDPGLGLRLIYFSYDVKMKEKGDIPEGYSVSREKKERFSLILESASTNQTSMYLCASSSAGLAGGLDEQYFGPGTRLTVT.

V gene TRBV7-9 combines with J gene TRBJ2-7; D might be TRBD2 (6 bases). The germline V gene encodes CDR1 SEHNR and CDR2 FQNEAQ (reference sequence). CDR3 length equals 14 residues. V was cut by 5 bases and J by 3 bases, with 14 bases left in between. This chain's CDR3 is CASSKSGQDYEQYF. For the CDR3, the DNA is TGTGCCAGCAGCAAGAGCGGGCAGGACTACGAGCAGTACTTC.

This clonotype occurred many times. The chain has TRBV13 and TRBJ2-2, with D possibly matching TRBD1 (5 bases). The V end was cut by 0 bases, the J end by 7 bases, with 15 bases between. The CDR3 contains 16 residues. Per the germline V gene, CDR1 is PRHDT and CDR2 is FYEKMQ (reference sequence). For the CDR3, the DNA is TGTGCCAGCAGCTTAGGGGACAAGAGGATAATCGGGGAGCTGTTTTTT. It codes for CASSLGDKRIIGELFF.

This clonotype was seen just once. The J gene is TRBJ1-3, the V gene TRBV29-1, with D possibly TRBD1 on 6 matching bases. V gave up 4 bases and J gave up 3 bases, with 10 bases separating them. This CDR3 region has 13 residues. The germline CDR1 and CDR2 sequences are SQVTM and ANQGSEA. CDR3 in amino acids: CSVAPQGGNTIYF. The CDR3 nucleotides are TGCAGCGTTGCGCCACAGGGTGGAAACACCATATATTTT.

The genes are TRBV24-1 and TRBJ1-1, with D perhaps TRBD1 (5 bases). In germline, CDR1 is KGHDR, CDR2 SFDVKD. V lost 0 bases to trimming and J lost 6 bases, with 10 bases between them. The CDR3 consists of 14 residues. In DNA form, the CDR3 reads TGTGCCACCAGTGATTTGTCAGGGTTCTCTGAAGCTTTCTTT. Protein: CATSDLSGFSEAFF.

The chain has TRBV6-1 and TRBJ1-2; weak D call: TRBD1 (6 bases). This CDR3 region has 12 residues. Trimming removed 11 bases from V and 8 bases from J, with 18 bases in between. Germline CDR1 reads MNHNS; CDR2 reads SASEGT. The CDR3 here is CACRGGAGGYTF. DNA for the CDR3: TGTGCCTGTCGGGGGGGGGCCGGGGGCTACACCTTC.